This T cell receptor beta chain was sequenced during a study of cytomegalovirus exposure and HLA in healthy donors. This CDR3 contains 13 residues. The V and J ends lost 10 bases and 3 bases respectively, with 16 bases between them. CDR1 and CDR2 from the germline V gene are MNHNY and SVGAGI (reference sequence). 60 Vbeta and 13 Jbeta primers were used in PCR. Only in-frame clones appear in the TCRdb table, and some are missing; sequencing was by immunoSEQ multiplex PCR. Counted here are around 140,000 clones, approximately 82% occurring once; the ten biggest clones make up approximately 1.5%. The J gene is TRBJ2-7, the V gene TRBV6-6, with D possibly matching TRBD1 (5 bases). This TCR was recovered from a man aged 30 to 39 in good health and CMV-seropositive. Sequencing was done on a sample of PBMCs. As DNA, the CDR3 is TGTGCCACCCAGACAGACATCTACTACGAGCAGTACTTC. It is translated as CATQTDIYYEQYF.